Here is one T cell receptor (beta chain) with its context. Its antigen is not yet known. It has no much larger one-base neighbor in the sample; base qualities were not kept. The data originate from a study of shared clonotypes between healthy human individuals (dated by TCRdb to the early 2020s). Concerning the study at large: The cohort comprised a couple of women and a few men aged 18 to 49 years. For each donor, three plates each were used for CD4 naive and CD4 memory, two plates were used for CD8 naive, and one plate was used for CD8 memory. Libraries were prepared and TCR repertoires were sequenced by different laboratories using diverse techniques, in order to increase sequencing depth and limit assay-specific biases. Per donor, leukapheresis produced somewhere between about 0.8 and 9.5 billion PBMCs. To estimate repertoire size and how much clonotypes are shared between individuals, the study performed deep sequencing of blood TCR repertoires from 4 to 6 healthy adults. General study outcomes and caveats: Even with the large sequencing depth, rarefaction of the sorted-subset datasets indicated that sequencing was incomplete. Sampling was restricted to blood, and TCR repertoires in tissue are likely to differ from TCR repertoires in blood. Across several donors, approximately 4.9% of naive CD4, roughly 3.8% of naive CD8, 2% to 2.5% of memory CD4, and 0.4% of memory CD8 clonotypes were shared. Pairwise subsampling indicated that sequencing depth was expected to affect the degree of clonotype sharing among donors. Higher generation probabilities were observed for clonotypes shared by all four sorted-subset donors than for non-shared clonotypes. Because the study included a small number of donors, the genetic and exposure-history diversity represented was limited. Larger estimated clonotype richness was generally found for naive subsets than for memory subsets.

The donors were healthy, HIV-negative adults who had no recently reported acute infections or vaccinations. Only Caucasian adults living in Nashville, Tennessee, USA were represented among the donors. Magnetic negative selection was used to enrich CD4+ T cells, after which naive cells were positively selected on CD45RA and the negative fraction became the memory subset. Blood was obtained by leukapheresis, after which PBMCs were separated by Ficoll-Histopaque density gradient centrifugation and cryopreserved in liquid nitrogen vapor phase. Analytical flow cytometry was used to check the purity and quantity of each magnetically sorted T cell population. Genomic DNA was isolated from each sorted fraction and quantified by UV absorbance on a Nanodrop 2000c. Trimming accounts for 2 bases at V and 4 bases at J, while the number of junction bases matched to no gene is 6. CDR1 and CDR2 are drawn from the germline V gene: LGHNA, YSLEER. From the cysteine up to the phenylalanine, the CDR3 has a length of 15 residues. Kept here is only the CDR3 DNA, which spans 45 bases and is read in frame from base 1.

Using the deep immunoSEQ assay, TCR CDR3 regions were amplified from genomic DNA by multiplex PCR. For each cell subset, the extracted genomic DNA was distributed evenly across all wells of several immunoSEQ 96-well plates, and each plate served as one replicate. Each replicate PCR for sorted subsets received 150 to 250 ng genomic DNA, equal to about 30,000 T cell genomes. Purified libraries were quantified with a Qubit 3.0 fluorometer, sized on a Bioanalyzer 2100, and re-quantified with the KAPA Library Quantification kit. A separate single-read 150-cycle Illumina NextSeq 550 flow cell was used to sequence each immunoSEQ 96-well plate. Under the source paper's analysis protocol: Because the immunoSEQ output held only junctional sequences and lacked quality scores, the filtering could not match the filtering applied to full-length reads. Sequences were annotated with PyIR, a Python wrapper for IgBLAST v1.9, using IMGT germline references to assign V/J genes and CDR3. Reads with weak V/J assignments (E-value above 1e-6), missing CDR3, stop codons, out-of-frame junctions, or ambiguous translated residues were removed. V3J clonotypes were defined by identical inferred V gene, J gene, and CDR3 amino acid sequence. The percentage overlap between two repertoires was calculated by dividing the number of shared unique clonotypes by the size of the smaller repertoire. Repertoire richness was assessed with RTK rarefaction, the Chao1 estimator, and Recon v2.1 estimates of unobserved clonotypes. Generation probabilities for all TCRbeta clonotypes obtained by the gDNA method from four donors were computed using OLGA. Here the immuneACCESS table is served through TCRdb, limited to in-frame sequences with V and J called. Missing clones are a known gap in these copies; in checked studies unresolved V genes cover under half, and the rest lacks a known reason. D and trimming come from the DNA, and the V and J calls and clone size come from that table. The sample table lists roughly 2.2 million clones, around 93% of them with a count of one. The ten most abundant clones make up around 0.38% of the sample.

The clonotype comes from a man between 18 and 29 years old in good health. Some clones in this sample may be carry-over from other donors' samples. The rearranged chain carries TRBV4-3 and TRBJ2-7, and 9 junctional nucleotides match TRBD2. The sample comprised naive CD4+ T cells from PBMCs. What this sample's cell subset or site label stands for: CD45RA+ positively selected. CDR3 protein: CASSQIAGASYEQYF. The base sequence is TGCGCCAGCAGCCAAATAGCGGGAGCCTCATACGAGCAGTACTTC.